The present T cell receptor beta chain was sequenced within a study of cytomegalovirus exposure and HLA in healthy donors. A multiplex PCR was run with 60 Vbeta primers and 13 Jbeta primers. This table comes from immunoSEQ multiplex PCR, and its TCRdb copy is limited to in-frame clones, with some not included. The sample has about 160,000 clones; the top ten hold over 1%. The V and J ends lost 5 bases and 0 bases, in that order; junction bases with no gene match: 8. The CDR3 runs 16 residues. CDR1 and CDR2 (germline): MGHRA, YSYEKL. The clonotype was recovered from an older woman in good health and CMV-seronegative. The material sequenced was PBMCs. The chain carries TRBV4-1 and TRBJ2-5, with TRBD2 matching 8 bases. CDR3 protein: CASSSRGSGNQETQYF. Written as DNA, the CDR3 is TGCGCCAGCAGCTCCCGGGGTAGCGGGAACCAAGAGACCCAGTACTTC.